A selection of T cell receptor beta chains follows, all from one sample in a study of identical twins. TCRdb reanalysed the 5' RACE reads using MiXCR and keeps one entry per CDR3 protein. The data hold about 430,000 distinct CDR3 sequences, with about a fifth observed a single time. The material sequenced was naive T cells sorted from blood. The receptors come from a man aged 50 or older in good health. Each CDR3 is given with its conserved first and last residue. The D gene is left open where the match is weak. Where a row states a size, it is once, few, many or the class of an expanded clone; other rows omit it.

D gene	V gene	J gene	clone size	CDR3 protein	CDR3 DNA
TRBD1	TRBV4-3	TRBJ2-5	NA	CASSQYFTGTGGETQYF	TGCGCCAGCAGCCAATACTTCACCGGGACAGGGGGGGAGACCCAGTACTTC
NA	TRBV29-1	TRBJ2-5	NA	CGAGGSQETQYF	TGCGGGGCCGGGGGCAGCCAAGAGACCCAGTACTTC
TRBD1	TRBV5-1	TRBJ1-1	many	CASSSGTGSGGTEAFF	TGCGCCAGCAGCTCCGGGACAGGGAGTGGGGGCACTGAAGCTTTCTTT
NA	TRBV18	TRBJ2-7	many	CASSPTRSTPEQYF	TGTGCCAGCTCACCAACCCGATCGACCCCCGAGCAGTACTTC
NA	TRBV5-5	TRBJ2-5	NA	CASSLNGVMYQETQYF	TGTGCCAGCAGCTTGAACGGGGTCATGTACCAAGAGACCCAGTACTTC
TRBD1	TRBV9	TRBJ1-4	NA	CASSAARDRDSNEKLFF	TGTGCCAGCAGCGCCGCCCGGGACAGGGACTCCAATGAAAAACTGTTTTTT
NA	TRBV4-1	TRBJ2-7	few	CASSQDLPRGVLYF	TGCGCCAGCAGCCAAGATCTGCCCAGGGGGGTCCTGTACTTC
NA	TRBV27	TRBJ2-7	few	CASTPEVLGSYEQYF	TGTGCCAGCACCCCCGAGGTACTGGGGTCCTACGAGCAGTACTTC
TRBD2	TRBV29-1	TRBJ2-5	many	CSLVAGEETQYF	TGCAGCCTCGTAGCGGGGGAAGAGACCCAGTACTTC
NA	TRBV6-5	TRBJ2-3	few	CASSYRPGTLDTQYF	TGTGCCAGCAGTTACCGTCCCGGGACACTGGATACGCAGTATTTT
NA	TRBV20-1	TRBJ2-5	NA	CSAPMGTANKETQYF	TGCAGTGCGCCAATGGGGACTGCCAATAAAGAGACCCAGTACTTC
TRBD1	TRBV29-1	TRBJ2-7	NA	CSVDGGKGGTEQYF	TGCAGCGTTGATGGGGGAAAAGGGGGCACCGAGCAGTACTTC
TRBD2	TRBV12-3/TRBV12-4	TRBJ2-5	many	CASTLGSGLAGAVFRF	TGTGCCAGCACTCTTGGATCGGGACTAGCGGGTGCCGTGTTTCGTTTC
TRBD1	TRBV6-1	TRBJ1-1	once	CASRRGLDTEAFF	TGTGCCAGCCGCAGGGGGCTGGACACTGAAGCTTTCTTT
NA	TRBV18	TRBJ2-5	many	CASSPGGREETQYF	TGTGCCAGCTCACCCGGGGGCCGGGAGGAGACCCAGTACTTC
NA	TRBV6-5	TRBJ2-7	NA	CASSYADGALEQYF	TGTGCCAGCAGTTACGCCGACGGGGCCCTCGAGCAGTACTTC
TRBD2	TRBV20-1	TRBJ2-7	NA	CSARDLLAGEQYF	TGCAGTGCTAGAGATCTCCTAGCGGGGGAGCAGTACTTC
NA	TRBV20-1	TRBJ2-2	NA	CSAPPGSYTGELFF	TGCAGTGCCCCCCCGGGGTCGTACACCGGGGAGCTGTTTTTT
TRBD2	TRBV18	TRBJ2-1	few	CASSPSARLATPSSYNEQFF	TGTGCCAGCTCACCGTCGGCGAGACTAGCGACCCCTTCCTCTTACAATGAGCAGTTCTTC
TRBD2	TRBV6-2/TRBV6-3	TRBJ2-5	NA	CASSYGGVAQYF	TGTGCCAGCAGTTATGGGGGGGTGGCCCAGTACTTC